The 18 T cell receptor beta chains below come from one sample, sequenced in a study of cytomegalovirus exposure and HLA in healthy donors. This table comes from immunoSEQ multiplex PCR, and its TCRdb copy is limited to in-frame clones, with some not included. Counted here are over 200,000 clones, approximately 80% occurring once; the ten biggest clones make up about 14%. Material for sequencing was PBMCs. The source of these receptors is a woman younger than 45 in good health and CMV-seropositive.

This clone was found once. The chain's CDR3 is CSVEGRPPRDNEQFF. In DNA, the CDR3 is TGCAGCGTTGAAGGCAGGCCTCCCCGAGACAATGAGCAGTTCTTC. This chain joins TRBV29-1 and TRBJ2-1; D gene uncertain. CDR1 and CDR2 (germline): SQVTM, ANQGSEA. V was clipped by 1 base and J by 5 bases, with 15 bases between them. The CDR3 runs to 15 residues.

V is TRBV28 and J is TRBJ2-5; 8 bases match TRBD1. V gave up 4 bases and J gave up 5 bases; unmatched junction bases: 6. The germline V gene encodes CDR1 MDHEN and CDR2 SYDVKM. CDR3 length: 14 amino acids. CDR3 nucleotide sequence: TGTGCCAGCAGTTCTCGGACAGGGAGCGAGACCCAGTACTTC. Translation gives CASSSRTGSETQYF.

CDR3 loop: CASRSSGGYTF. The CDR3 bases are TGTGCCAGCAGGTCCTCGGGAGGCTACACCTTC. This rearrangement joins TRBV9 to TRBJ1-2; D is ambiguous. The CDR3 is 11 residues long. V was trimmed by 5 bases and J by 8 bases, leaving 10 bases between them. Germline loops: CDR1 SGDLS, CDR2 YYNGEE.

The CDR3: CATGMNTEAFF. The CDR3, as DNA: TGTGCCACCGGCATGAACACTGAAGCTTTCTTT. The V and J genes are TRBV6-6 and TRBJ1-1; D unclear. This CDR3 has 11 residues. Germline CDR1 MNHNY, CDR2 SVGAGI (reference sequence). The ends were cut back, 10 bases at V and 0 bases at J, with 6 bases in the middle.

V usage is TRBV4-1 and J usage is TRBJ2-5, with unresolved D. The germline V and J ends were trimmed by 1 base and 2 bases, with 11 bases remaining between them. CDR1 and CDR2 from the germline V gene are MGHRA and YSYEKL. CDR3 size: 15 residues. This CDR3 reads CASSQVRSDQETQYF. DNA for the CDR3: TGCGCCAGCAGCCAAGTGCGGTCAGATCAAGAGACCCAGTACTTC.

This clone has a handful of counts. The chain links TRBV2 to TRBJ1-5; TRBD1 agrees at 10 bases. This CDR3 region has 13 residues. Trimming at V came to 5 bases and at J to 11 bases, leaving 6 bases not matched to a gene. Germline-derived CDR1 and CDR2 are SNHLY and FYNNEI. The CDR3 here is CASSPGTGETQHF. The CDR3 nucleotides read TGTGCCAGCAGTCCCGGGACAGGGGAGACCCAGCATTTT.

The V and J genes are TRBV4-3 and TRBJ2-5; a weak D match, TRBD2 (6 bases). The ends were cut back, 4 bases at V and 5 bases at J, with 17 bases in the middle. The CDR3 length is 15 residues. CDR1 and CDR2 (germline): LGHNA, YSLEER. The CDR3 spells CASSLNGGLGETQYF. CDR3 nucleotide sequence: TGCGCCAGCAGCCTCAATGGGGGGTTAGGGGAGACCCAGTACTTC.

This clone was recorded once. V is TRBV5-1 and J is TRBJ2-7, with 8 bases fitting TRBD1. The CDR3 runs to 14 residues. Trimming at V came to 2 bases and at J to 4 bases, leaving 5 bases not matched to a gene. The germline CDR1 and CDR2 sequences are SGHRS and YFSETQ. Written as DNA, the CDR3 is TGCGCCAGCAGCTTCAACAGGGGGGAATACGAGCAGTACTTC. Translating it yields CASSFNRGEYEQYF.

The rearrangement uses TRBV7-9 and TRBJ1-1; weak D call: TRBD1 (5 bases). The CDR3 has 13 amino acids. Per germline, CDR1 SEHNR and CDR2 FQNEAQ (reference sequence). Deletions cut 1 base from V and 6 bases from J, with 9 bases between. DNA for the CDR3: TGTGCCAGCAGCTTAGGACTGGGGGCTGAAGCTTTCTTT. Protein: CASSLGLGAEAFF.

The gene calls are TRBV15 and TRBJ2-2; 10 nucleotides align to TRBD2. The J segment lost 6 bases and the V segment lost 4 bases, leaving 8 bases of the junction unmatched. The CDR3 has 16 residues. Looked up from germline, CDR1 is LNHNV and CDR2 is YYDKDF (reference sequence). Written as DNA, the CDR3 is TGTGCCACCAGCAAGACAGCGGGAGGGGTCGCCGGGGAGCTGTTTTTT. This gives the protein CATSKTAGGVAGELFF.

The chain couples TRBV6-5 to TRBJ2-7; D not certain. Germline CDR1 reads MNHEY; CDR2 reads SVGAGI. This CDR3 is built from 16 residues. The ends were cut back, 0 bases at V and 3 bases at J, with 15 bases in the middle. The CDR3 region has the DNA TGTGCCAGCAGTTACTCGAAGGTAAAACAAGACTACGAGCAGTACTTC. Translation gives CASSYSKVKQDYEQYF.

This sequence joins TRBV7-9 and TRBJ1-2, with 7 bases that match TRBD1. The CDR3 consists of 17 residues. Germline V CDR1 and CDR2: SEHNR, FQNEAQ (reference sequence). Germline trimming cut 5 bases from V and 4 bases from J; bases unmatched to any gene: 16. Written as DNA, the CDR3 is TGTGCCAGCAGCCAATCAGCACAGGGGATCCCCCCCTATGGCTACACCTTC. This encodes CASSQSAQGIPPYGYTF.

This clone came up a few times. The chain employs TRBV29-1 and TRBJ1-5, with TRBD1 matching over 8 bases. The CDR3 has 15 residues. After removal of 4 bases from V and 15 bases from J, the junction contained 20 bases not matched to a gene. Germline lookup yields CDR1 SQVTM and CDR2 ANQGSEA. Here the CDR3 DNA reads TGCAGCGTTGGGGACTTGACAGGGGACGCGTGGGTGTTGCATTTT. Translating gives CSVGDLTGDAWVLHF.

This chain connects TRBV7-9 to TRBJ1-1; the D is unclear. Deletions cut 2 bases from V and 7 bases from J, with 5 bases between. The length of the CDR3 is 11 residues. The germline gives CDR1 SEHNR, CDR2 FQNEAQ (reference sequence). Here the CDR3 DNA reads TGTGCCAGCAGCTTATCGGGTGAAGCTTTCTTT. This translates into CASSLSGEAFF. Drawing the rest from reference TRBV7-9 and TRBJ1-1, the complete variable domain is DTGVSQNPRHKITKRGQNVTFRCDPISEHNRLYWYRQTLGQGPEFLTYFQNEAQLEKSRLLSDRFSAERPKGSFSTLEIQRTEQGDSAMYLCASSLSGEAFFGQGTRLTVV.

The chain recombines TRBV6-5 with TRBJ1-1; 8 positions agree with TRBD1. Germline V gives CDR1 MNHEY, CDR2 SVGAGI. This CDR3 contains 14 residues. V shed 0 bases and J 8 bases; nucleotides not matched to a gene: 5. The CDR3 loop is CASSYSTGGREAFF. The CDR3 nucleotides are TGTGCCAGCAGTTACTCCACAGGGGGGCGGGAAGCTTTCTTT.

The chain employs TRBV11-1 and TRBJ1-2; 8 nucleotides align to TRBD1. V lost 0 bases to trimming and J lost 7 bases; unmatched junction nucleotides: 7. This CDR3 is 15 amino acids long. The V gene's germline CDR1 is SGHAT and CDR2 FQDESV (reference sequence). CDR3 loop: CASSLAGQGSSGYTF. DNA for the CDR3: TGTGCCAGCAGCTTAGCTGGACAGGGCTCCAGTGGCTACACCTTC. The full variable domain, rest sourced from reference TRBV11-1 and TRBJ1-2, is EAEVAQSPRYKITEKSQAVAFWCDPISGHATLYWYRQILGQGPELLVQFQDESVVDDSQLPKDRFSAERLKGVDSTLKIQPAELGDSAMYLCASSLAGQGSSGYTFGSGTRLTVV.

The chain employs TRBV7-6 and TRBJ1-4; D is possibly TRBD1 (6 bases). V was clipped by 1 base and J by 0 bases, with 12 bases between them. Germline V gene lookup returns CDR1 SGHVS and CDR2 FNYEAQ. The CDR3 has 17 amino acids. The CDR3 nucleotides read TGTGCCAGCAGCTTAGACCACAGGGAGGCAACTAATGAAAAACTGTTTTTT. Residues: CASSLDHREATNEKLFF. Full variable domain (rest looked up from reference TRBV7-6 and TRBJ1-4): GAGVSQSPRYKVTKRGQDVALRCDPISGHVSLYWYRQALGQGPEFLTYFNYEAQQDKSGLPNDRFSAERPEGSISTLTIQRTEQRDSAMYRCASSLDHREATNEKLFFGSGTQLSVL.

The chain links TRBV6-1 to TRBJ1-5; no reliable D call. Between the trimmed V and J ends, which lost 2 bases and 0 bases, there was a span of 8 bases. From germline, CDR1 is MNHNS and CDR2 SASEGT. This CDR3 is 15 amino acids long. This CDR3 reads CASSELHHSNQPQHF. CDR3 nucleotide sequence: TGTGCCAGCAGTGAACTGCACCATAGCAATCAGCCCCAGCATTTT.